The rows below give T cell receptor beta chains drawn from one sample of a study of blood T cells in healthy people across ages. In TCRdb, the 5' RACE reads were re-called with MiXCR into one record per CDR3 protein. This table holds about 1.4 million distinct CDR3 sequences, around 59% found once. Material: blood. The receptors come from a man between 18 and 35 years old in good health. Each CDR3 is given with its conserved first and last residue. Fields, in order: clone size, J gene, V gene, D gene, CDR3 DNA, CDR3 protein. A D gene is named only where the DNA matches it firmly. The listing skips clone size in some rows; elsewhere it reads once, few, many or a size class.

clone_size: NA; j_call: TRBJ2-7; v_call: TRBV28; d_call: NA; cdr3_nt: TGTGCCACCGGGGGAGGGGGCATCGACGAGCAGTACTTC; cdr3_aa: CATGGGGIDEQYF
clone_size: NA; j_call: TRBJ1-4; v_call: TRBV6-5; d_call: NA; cdr3_nt: TGTGCCAGCAGTTACTCTCCCGTAGACGGGACACCGAATGAAAAACTGTTTTTT; cdr3_aa: CASSYSPVDGTPNEKLFF
clone_size: NA; j_call: TRBJ1-1; v_call: TRBV4-3; d_call: TRBD1; cdr3_nt: TGCGCCAGCAGCCAAGATCTTGACAGGGCGTACGAAACTTTCTTT; cdr3_aa: CASSQDLDRAYETFF
clone_size: NA; j_call: TRBJ1-1; v_call: TRBV20-1; d_call: NA; cdr3_nt: TGCAGTGCTAGAGGGGCGATGAACACTGAAGCTTTCTTT; cdr3_aa: CSARGAMNTEAFF
clone_size: NA; j_call: TRBJ2-1; v_call: TRBV3-1; d_call: TRBD2; cdr3_nt: TGTGCCAGCAGCCGTGGACTAGCGGGAGGGCCGAATAATGAGCAGTTCTTC; cdr3_aa: CASSRGLAGGPNNEQFF
clone_size: NA; j_call: TRBJ2-7; v_call: TRBV20-1; d_call: NA; cdr3_nt: TGCAGTGCACGTTCAGGGGAGAGCTACGAGCAGTACTTC; cdr3_aa: CSARSGESYEQYF
clone_size: NA; j_call: TRBJ2-3; v_call: TRBV12-3/TRBV12-4; d_call: TRBD2; cdr3_nt: TGTGCCAGCAGTTTCGACGGGACTAGCGCAGATACGCAGTATTTT; cdr3_aa: CASSFDGTSADTQYF
clone_size: NA; j_call: TRBJ2-7; v_call: TRBV12-3/TRBV12-4; d_call: NA; cdr3_nt: TGTGCCAGCAGTTTAACGTTCGGGGGTGGCGAGCAGTACTTC; cdr3_aa: CASSLTFGGGEQYF
clone_size: NA; j_call: TRBJ2-7; v_call: TRBV10-3; d_call: NA; cdr3_nt: TGTGCCATCAGTGAGTGGGGGACATATGACCCACAATACTACGAGCAGTACTTC; cdr3_aa: CAISEWGTYDPQYYEQYF
clone_size: few; j_call: TRBJ2-1; v_call: TRBV29-1; d_call: NA; cdr3_nt: TGCAGCGTTAAAGAAGGGCCTCGCTATGAGCAGTTCTTC; cdr3_aa: CSVKEGPRYEQFF
clone_size: NA; j_call: TRBJ2-2; v_call: TRBV27; d_call: TRBD1; cdr3_nt: TGTGCCAGCAGTTCTTACAGGGGGCAGCTTAACACCGGGGAGCTGTTTTTT; cdr3_aa: CASSSYRGQLNTGELFF
clone_size: NA; j_call: TRBJ2-1; v_call: TRBV6-5; d_call: TRBD2; cdr3_nt: TGTGCCAGCAGTTCCCTTAGCGGGGGGGCTCTCAATGAGCAGTTCTTC; cdr3_aa: CASSSLSGGALNEQFF
clone_size: NA; j_call: TRBJ2-7; v_call: TRBV6-1; d_call: TRBD2; cdr3_nt: TGTGCCTGCGCGGGAGGGGGCTACGAGCAGTACTTC; cdr3_aa: CACAGGGYEQYF
clone_size: few; j_call: TRBJ1-1; v_call: TRBV10-3; d_call: NA; cdr3_nt: TGTGCCATCAGTGTCTCGGAGAACACTGAAGCTTTCTTT; cdr3_aa: CAISVSENTEAFF
clone_size: few; j_call: TRBJ2-7; v_call: TRBV12-3/TRBV12-4; d_call: TRBD1; cdr3_nt: TGTGCCAGCAGTTATGACAGGGTGAACGAGCAGTACTTC; cdr3_aa: CASSYDRVNEQYF
clone_size: few; j_call: TRBJ1-6; v_call: TRBV7-9; d_call: TRBD1; cdr3_nt: TGTGCCAGCAGCCCGACCGGGACAGGAAATTCACCCCTCCACTTT; cdr3_aa: CASSPTGTGNSPLHF
clone_size: NA; j_call: TRBJ1-5; v_call: TRBV9; d_call: NA; cdr3_nt: TGTGCCAGCAGCGTCGGTCCCTTGATCAATCAGCCCCAGCATTTT; cdr3_aa: CASSVGPLINQPQHF
clone_size: NA; j_call: TRBJ2-5; v_call: TRBV20-1; d_call: NA; cdr3_nt: TGCAGTGCTAGAGAACGGGAGAAACAAAGGGAGACCCAGTACTTC; cdr3_aa: CSAREREKQRETQYF
clone_size: few; j_call: TRBJ2-1; v_call: TRBV20-1; d_call: TRBD2; cdr3_nt: TGCAGTGCTAGGAGCGGGGGACATAGCTCCTACAATGAGCAGTTCTTC; cdr3_aa: CSARSGGHSSYNEQFF
clone_size: NA; j_call: TRBJ2-6; v_call: TRBV4-2; d_call: TRBD2; cdr3_nt: TGTGCCAGCAGCCAGAGAGCGGGGGGGCCTTTCGGGGCCAACGTCCTGACTTTC; cdr3_aa: CASSQRAGGPFGANVLTF
clone_size: NA; j_call: TRBJ2-4; v_call: TRBV7-9; d_call: NA; cdr3_nt: TGTGCCAGCAGGTCGAGACAGGTCGACATTCAGTACTTC; cdr3_aa: CASRSRQVDIQYF
clone_size: once; j_call: TRBJ1-2; v_call: TRBV12-3/TRBV12-4; d_call: NA; cdr3_nt: TGTGCCAGCAGTTTGGAAAACAGGGTCTACACCTTC; cdr3_aa: CASSLENRVYTF
clone_size: NA; j_call: TRBJ2-7; v_call: TRBV11-2; d_call: TRBD2; cdr3_nt: TGTGCCAGCAGCTTAGTAGGAGCGGGGGACTACGAGCAGTACTTC; cdr3_aa: CASSLVGAGDYEQYF
clone_size: NA; j_call: TRBJ1-6; v_call: TRBV18; d_call: NA; cdr3_nt: TGTGCCAGCTCTCCATCCCCAGGGACACCCCTCCACTTT; cdr3_aa: CASSPSPGTPLHF
clone_size: NA; j_call: TRBJ2-1; v_call: TRBV3-1; d_call: NA; cdr3_nt: TGTGCCAGCAGCCAAGATGTGGGGGTTTCCTACAATGAGCAGTTCTTC; cdr3_aa: CASSQDVGVSYNEQFF
clone_size: NA; j_call: TRBJ1-2; v_call: TRBV6-4; d_call: NA; cdr3_nt: TGTACCAGCAGTGACTCGATAGGGGACGACTACACCTTC; cdr3_aa: CTSSDSIGDDYTF
clone_size: NA; j_call: TRBJ2-7; v_call: TRBV27; d_call: NA; cdr3_nt: TGTGCCAGCACTCCTAGAGGTCTAGGAGAGCAGTACTTC; cdr3_aa: CASTPRGLGEQYF
clone_size: NA; j_call: TRBJ2-1; v_call: TRBV10-3; d_call: TRBD2; cdr3_nt: TGTGCCATCGGGGTAGCGGGAGGGAGGGATGAGCAGTTCTTC; cdr3_aa: CAIGVAGGRDEQFF